A single sample is the source of the 8 T cell receptor beta chains below, sequenced in a study of blood T cell repertoires in COVID-19. Data came from immunoSEQ multiplex PCR; TCRdb stores just in-frame clones and leaves some out. The sample has about 200,000 clones; roughly 92% are singletons. What was sequenced was peripheral blood. These receptors all stem from a man in his 60s with COVID-19, enrolled during active disease.

This chain connects TRBV27 to TRBJ2-2, with D unresolved. CDR1 and CDR2 from the germline V gene are MNHEY and SMNVEV (reference sequence). V shed 2 bases and J shed 4 bases, with 11 bases lying between them. This CDR3 spans 15 amino acids. The CDR3 DNA reads TGTGCCAGCAGTTTACTGGCGGTGAGCACCGGGGAGCTGTTTTTT. This codes for CASSLLAVSTGELFF.

The V gene is TRBV7-2, the J gene TRBJ2-3; TRBD2 is a possible D gene (7 bases). Per the germline V gene, CDR1 is SGHTA and CDR2 is FQGNSA. The CDR3 contains 16 residues. Trimming removed 3 bases from V and 1 base from J, with 14 bases in between. The CDR3: CASSFWGGAGTDTQYF. The CDR3 bases are TGTGCCAGCAGCTTCTGGGGGGGGGCCGGCACAGATACGCAGTATTTT.

V usage is TRBV5-1 and J usage is TRBJ1-3, with TRBD1 matching 12 bases. Looked up from germline, CDR1 is SGHRS and CDR2 is YFSETQ. V trimming: 3 bases; J trimming: 6 bases; junction bases outside the gene matches: 22. CDR3 length equals 21 residues. In DNA, the CDR3 is TGCGCCAGCAGCTCCCTGGGGACAGGGGGCTACTCGGCAGGAACTGAAAACACCATATATTTT. The encoded protein is CASSSLGTGGYSAGTENTIYF.

The chain has TRBV6-5 and TRBJ2-7; 8 bases agree with TRBD2. Germline-derived CDR1 and CDR2 are MNHEY and SVGAGI. J gave up 2 bases and V 11 bases, and 11 bases lay outside the gene matches. The CDR3 consists of 14 residues. The CDR3 spells CAAGGSGGAYEQYF. CDR3 nucleotides: TGTGCCGCGGGGGGATCTGGAGGAGCCTACGAGCAGTACTTC.

This chain uses TRBV5-4 with TRBJ1-3; a weak D match, TRBD1 (5 bases). CDR1 is SGHNT and CDR2 is YYREEE in the germline V gene (reference sequence). The CDR3 has 16 amino acids. V lost 2 bases to trimming and J lost 0 bases, with 12 bases between them. For the CDR3, the DNA is TGTGCCAGCAGCTTAAAGGGTGACAGCTCTGGAAACACCATATATTTT. Residues: CASSLKGDSSGNTIYF.

This chain links TRBV12-5 with TRBJ2-5; D is ambiguous. This CDR3 contains 14 residues. Trimming took off 6 bases at V and 3 bases at J, with 14 bases between the two ends. The germline V gene has CDR1 LGHNT and CDR2 FRNRAP. CDR3 in DNA: TGTGCTAGTGGACCCGAGATGGCGGAAGAGACCCAGTACTTC. Residues: CASGPEMAEETQYF.

In the case of this clone: At the DNA level, this CDR3 is encoded by other sequences in the same sample as well. The chain is built from TRBV9 and TRBJ2-1; 7 nucleotides match TRBD2. This CDR3 comprises 15 residues. Germline CDR1 SGDLS, CDR2 YYNGEE. The junction had 4 bases not matched to a gene; V was cut back by 0 bases and J by 4 bases. The CDR3 spells CASSVVGGSYNEQFF. The CDR3 region has the DNA TGTGCCAGCAGCGTAGTTGGCGGGAGTTACAATGAGCAGTTCTTC. Supplemented by reference TRBV9 and TRBJ2-1, the full variable domain reads DSGVTQTPKHLITATGQRVTLRCSPRSGDLSVYWYQQSLDQGLQFLIQYYNGEERAKGNILERFSAQQFPDLHSELNLSSLELGDSALYFCASSVVGGSYNEQFFGPGTRLTVL.

The J gene is TRBJ1-5, the V gene TRBV6-1, with TRBD1 as a possible D gene (5 bases). The germline gives CDR1 MNHNS, CDR2 SASEGT. This CDR3 is built from 12 residues. The V gene lost 8 bases and the J gene lost 5 bases, with 10 bases spanning the gap. The CDR3 DNA reads TGTGCCAGCCGGTCGGGGGATCAGCCCCAGCATTTT. Its protein is CASRSGDQPQHF.